A selection of T cell receptor beta chains follows, all from one sample in a study of early T cells in non-severe SARS-CoV-2 infection. TCRdb passed the 5' RACE reads through MiXCR, listing each CDR3 protein once. This table has some 80,000 distinct CDR3 sequences, approximately 12% appearing once. The sample was whole blood. These receptors were collected from an adult who was a healthcare worker with PCR-confirmed SARS-CoV-2 infection or an uninfected control (not recorded which). The CDR3 runs from the conserved cysteine through the conserved F or W. The D gene is left open where the match is weak. Only part of the rows carry a size: once, few, many, or a class if the clone is expanded.

v_call	clone_size	j_call	d_call	cdr3_nt	cdr3_aa
TRBV29-1	few	TRBJ1-5	.	TGCAGCGTTGAAGATCCGACCGGGACTGATCGGTTCCATTTT	CSVEDPTGTDRFHF
TRBV9	once	TRBJ2-7	.	TGTGCCAGCAGCGTAGGAGGGGGGACGTCTAGGGAGCAGTACTTC	CASSVGGGTSREQYF
TRBV28	.	TRBJ2-7	.	TGTGCCAGCAGTCAGACACCTTCCCACGAGCAGTACTTC	CASSQTPSHEQYF
TRBV7-3	.	TRBJ2-3	.	TGTGCCAGCAGCTTAGGCGGGAATCAAGATACGCAGTATTTT	CASSLGGNQDTQYF
TRBV20-1	few	TRBJ2-3	TRBD2	TGCAGTGCCGAACTAGCGAACTCCGGGGATACGCAGTATTTT	CSAELANSGDTQYF
TRBV29-1	few	TRBJ2-1	.	TGCAGCGCTCTGTGGGGCCAGAATGAGCAGTTCTTC	CSALWGQNEQFF
TRBV3-1	many	TRBJ2-7	.	TGTGCCAGCAGCCCCTTGAGGGAGGCTCCCTACGAGCAGTACTTC	CASSPLREAPYEQYF
TRBV19	.	TRBJ2-3	.	TGTGCCAGTAGTGCCCGGGAGAGGGGAACAGATACGCAGTATTTT	CASSARERGTDTQYF
TRBV7-2	.	TRBJ2-1	.	TGTGCCAGCAGCTTATTCCAGGGTTCCTACAATGAGCAGTTCTTC	CASSLFQGSYNEQFF
TRBV6-1	.	TRBJ2-7	.	TGTGCCATTCACCTGGGGCAGTACTTC	CAIHLGQYF
TRBV29-1	.	TRBJ2-7	.	TGCAGCGTTGATAGAGCAGACTCCTACGAGCAGTACTTC	CSVDRADSYEQYF
TRBV7-2	.	TRBJ2-1	TRBD2	TGTGCCAGCAGCTTAGCGAGGGCGGGAGAGATCTTC	CASSLARAGEIF
TRBV9	few	TRBJ1-1	.	TGTGCCAGCAGCGTAGAATCCGGGATGAAAGCTTTCTTT	CASSVESGMKAFF
TRBV10-1	many	TRBJ2-2	.	TGCGCCAGCAGCAACACCGGGGAGCTGTTTTTT	CASSNTGELFF
TRBV2	many	TRBJ2-1	.	TGTGCCAGCAGTGAATCAACCACTAGTGGCGACAATGAGCAGTTCTTC	CASSESTTSGDNEQFF
TRBV18	few	TRBJ2-1	TRBD2	TGTGCCAGCTCACCGCGAGCGGGGACCTACAATGAGCAGTTCTTC	CASSPRAGTYNEQFF
TRBV6-2/TRBV6-3	few	TRBJ1-1	.	TGTGCCAGCAGTTACTCACGGGGGGGCACTGAAGCTTTCTTT	CASSYSRGGTEAFF
TRBV28	.	TRBJ1-5	.	TGTGCCAGCAGTTTGTCGGCTCGGAGGACCCAGCATTTT	CASSLSARRTQHF
TRBV9	.	TRBJ1-1	.	TGTGCCAGCAGCCCGAGACAGAACACTGAAGCTTTCTTT	CASSPRQNTEAFF
TRBV7-2	few	TRBJ1-4	.	TGTGCCAGCAGCTTAGAGGTGGAAAAACTGTTTTTT	CASSLEVEKLFF
TRBV3-1	.	TRBJ2-7	.	TGTGCCAGCAGTCCGTGGGCTTACTCCTACGAGCAGTACTTC	CASSPWAYSYEQYF
TRBV3-1	many	TRBJ2-5	.	TGTGCCAGCAGCGCCGGCACTAGCTGGGGCAGAGAGACCCAGTACTTC	CASSAGTSWGRETQYF
TRBV29-1	many	TRBJ1-1	.	TGCAGCGTGCGTGAGTCGGGGGGCAAGATCACTGAAGCTTTCTTT	CSVRESGGKITEAFF
TRBV7-2	many	TRBJ2-1	TRBD1	TGTGCCAGCAGTCCGGACAGGGACCCCTACAATGAGCAGTTCTTC	CASSPDRDPYNEQFF
TRBV20-1	few	TRBJ1-1	.	TGCAGTGCTAGAGCCCCGGGGGGCACTGAAGCTTTCTTT	CSARAPGGTEAFF
TRBV5-4	many	TRBJ2-1	.	TGTGCCAGCACCGGACAAAACAATGAGCAGTTCTTC	CASTGQNNEQFF
TRBV7-2	few	TRBJ1-3	TRBD1	TGTGCCAGCAGCTCGCGGACAGGGACTCACGCCATATATTTT	CASSSRTGTHAIYF
TRBV27	.	TRBJ2-7	.	TGTGCCAGCAGTTTACGTGAGAAGGGCTACGAGCAGTACTTC	CASSLREKGYEQYF
TRBV20-1	medium-sized	TRBJ2-7	TRBD2	TGCAGTGCTAGCCCTAGCGGAGCTAACTACGAGCAGTACTTC	CSASPSGANYEQYF
TRBV24-1	many	TRBJ2-1	TRBD2	TGTGCCACCAGTGAGCTAGGGACTAGCGGGAGGCCCGATGAGCAGTTCTTC	CATSELGTSGRPDEQFF
TRBV28	many	TRBJ2-7	TRBD2	TGTGCCAGCAGTTTCCCCTTGGGACTAGTGGCCTACGAGCAGTACTTC	CASSFPLGLVAYEQYF
TRBV9	large	TRBJ2-7	TRBD1	TGTGCCAGCAGCGTCAAACCCGGACAGGTAAATCCCTACGAGCAGTACTTC	CASSVKPGQVNPYEQYF
TRBV3-1	few	TRBJ1-1	TRBD1	TGTGCCAGCAATGACAGGGTGGCGAACACTGAAGCTTTCTTT	CASNDRVANTEAFF
TRBV20-1	many	TRBJ2-2	TRBD2	TGCAGTGCTAGACCTAGCGGGAAAACCGGGGAGCTGTTTTTT	CSARPSGKTGELFF
TRBV20-1	few	TRBJ2-6	.	TGCAGTGCGACCGAGGGGGGGCGCGGGGCCAACATCCTGACTTTC	CSATEGGRGANILTF
TRBV18	few	TRBJ2-5	.	TGTGCCAGCTCACCAGAGGCTGGTGCGGGGACCCAGTACTTC	CASSPEAGAGTQYF